Below, 2 T cell receptor beta chains from the same sample are listed, as sequenced in a study of shared clonotypes between healthy human individuals. Assay: immunoSEQ multiplex PCR; the TCRdb copy retains only in-frame clones and omits some. The table lists 2,500,000 or so clones, under 95% of them singletons, with roughly 0.39% in the top ten. The specimen sequenced was naive CD4+ T cells from PBMCs. Specified subset: CD45RA+ positively selected. Source of these receptors: a man younger than 35 in good health. Some clones in this sample may be carry-over from other donors' samples.

Concerning this clone: The sample has other DNA sequences that encode this CDR3 too. The chain carries TRBV5-1 and TRBJ2-1, with D uncertain. CDR1 is SGHRS, CDR2 YFSETQ, per germline. Trimming pared 1 base from V and 1 base from J, leaving 9 bases between. This CDR3 spans 15 amino acids. Written as DNA, the CDR3 is TGCGCCAGCAGCTTGACTGGGGATTCCTACAATGAGCAGTTCTTC. Its translation: CASSLTGDSYNEQFF. Looking up the rest from reference TRBV5-1 and TRBJ2-1 gives the full variable domain: KAGVTQTPRYLIKTRGQQVTLSCSPISGHRSVSWYQQTPGQGLQFLFEYFSETQRNKGNFPGRFSGRQFSNSRSEMNVSTLELGDSALYLCASSLTGDSYNEQFFGPGTRLTVL.

The V call is TRBV2, the J call TRBJ2-7; D ambiguous. CDR3 length equals 10 residues. Looked up from germline, CDR1 is SNHLY and CDR2 is FYNNEI. Between the trimmed V and J ends, which lost 8 bases and 3 bases, there was a span of 5 bases. The CDR3 protein is CASAVYEQYF. CDR3 nucleotides: TGTGCCAGCGCGGTCTACGAGCAGTACTTC.